These 23 T cell receptor beta chains were sequenced from one sample in a study of metastatic and nonmetastatic thyroid tumors. Treatment of any kind had been given to no patient before thyroid surgery. From the PCR reads, TCRdb re-called clones with MiXCR. The table includes 34,000 or so clones, around 15% detected once. Sequencing input: blood. Receptors were obtained from a female donor with papillary thyroid cancer or a benign thyroid nodule (not recorded which). Some clones in this sample may be carry-over from other donors' samples.

This clone appeared many times. A single base separates this from a much larger clone, so it may be a read error. Other DNA sequences from this sample encode an identical CDR3 as well. V gene TRBV11-2 combines with J gene TRBJ1-1; unclear D gene. Germline lookup yields CDR1 SGHAT and CDR2 FQNNGV. The CDR3 sequence is 15 residues long. This CDR3 is CASSIIFPLNTEAFF. The CDR3 bases are TGCGCCAGCAGCATCATTTTTCCGTTGAACACTGAAGCTTTCTTT.

At least ten counts were recorded for this clone. The rearrangement joins TRBV5-1 to TRBJ2-6; unclear D gene. The CDR3 has 15 amino acids. Trimming stripped 2 bases from V and 0 bases from J, with 6 bases between. The germline V gene has CDR1 SGHRS and CDR2 YFSETQ. CDR3 sequence (DNA): TGCGCCAGCAGCTTCCAGAGCTCTGGGGCCAACGTCCTGACTTTC. This encodes CASSFQSSGANVLTF.

This clone was found many times. The chain employs TRBV7-9 and TRBJ2-5; 11 bases map to TRBD2. Germline lookup yields CDR1 SEHNR and CDR2 FQNEAQ (reference sequence). This CDR3 region has 14 residues. V lost 2 bases to trimming and J lost 5 bases; unmatched junction nucleotides: 1. CDR3 region: CASSLSSGGETQYF. CDR3 nucleotides: TGTGCCAGCAGCTTATCTAGCGGGGGGGAGACCCAGTACTTC.

This clone was recorded many times. The chain carries TRBV28 and TRBJ2-3; TRBD1 or TRBD2 may be the D gene (5 bases each). The length of the CDR3 is 16 residues. CDR1 and CDR2 (germline): MDHEN, SYDVKM. V dropped 3 bases and J dropped 2 bases, with 15 bases sitting between them. The CDR3 nucleotides read TGTGCCAGCAGTTTTAGACCCGGGGCGGACACAGATACGCAGTATTTT. It encodes CASSFRPGADTDTQYF.

This clone was picked up many times. This sequence joins TRBV6-1 and TRBJ2-3; 7 bases fit TRBD2. Trimming cost V 6 bases and J 2 bases; bases outside gene matches: 8. The CDR3 extends over 15 amino acids. Germline V gives CDR1 MNHNS, CDR2 SASEGT. The CDR3 DNA reads as TGTGCCAGCAGAATACTAGCGTTGGCCACAGATACGCAGTATTTT. This encodes CASRILALATDTQYF.

This clone was observed many times. This chain uses TRBV20-1 with TRBJ2-7, with TRBD2 matching 12 bases. Germline CDR1 and CDR2: DFQATT and SNEGSKA (reference sequence). Germline trimming cut 6 bases from V and 5 bases from J; bases unmatched to any gene: 11. This CDR3 is 15 amino acids long. CDR3 residues: CSAPVTSGRIHEQYF. DNA for the CDR3: TGCAGTGCCCCAGTTACTAGCGGGAGGATCCACGAGCAGTACTTC.

This clone was observed many times. The chain is built from TRBV6-1 and TRBJ1-6; D unresolved. CDR1 MNHNS and CDR2 SASEGT come from the germline V gene. Trimming left V 6 bases short and J 5 bases short, with 5 bases between. This CDR3 region has 12 residues. The CDR3 DNA sequence: TGTGCCAGCAGATCCAATAATTCACCCCTCCACTTT. Its translation: CASRSNNSPLHF.

This clone was seen many times. The chain employs TRBV6-6 and TRBJ2-4; D could derive from TRBD1 or TRBD2 (5 bases each). V lost 2 bases to trimming and J lost 7 bases, with 12 bases between them. The CDR3 has 14 amino acids. Per the germline V gene, CDR1 is MNHNY and CDR2 is SVGAGI (reference sequence). The CDR3 reads CASSYPHGTNIQYF. For the CDR3, the DNA is TGTGCCAGCAGTTACCCTCACGGGACGAACATTCAGTACTTC.

Concerning this clone itself: A much larger clone is a single base away; this may be a read error. The chain employs TRBV7-3 and TRBJ2-3; possibly TRBD2 for D (5 bases). The germline V gene encodes CDR1 SGHTA and CDR2 FQGTGA. This CDR3 is 14 amino acids long. V lost 9 bases, J lost 7 bases, and 20 bases lay in between. The CDR3 DNA sequence: TGTGCCAGTCTTGGTAGCGAAGACCCTAATACGCAGTATTTT. Residues: CASLGSEDPNTQYF.

This clone has more than one count but fewer than ten. With a much larger clone just one base away, this may be a read error. This CDR3 is also generated by other DNA sequences in the sample. The chain is built from TRBV5-6 and TRBJ1-4, with 10 bases aligning to TRBD1. Germline CDR1 reads SGHDT; CDR2 reads YYEEEE. This CDR3 comprises 15 residues. DNA for the CDR3: TGTGCCAGTAGCTTGAAGGACAGGGGGTTTCGGAAACTGTTTTTT. Protein sequence: CASSLKDRGFRKLFF.

Sample share makes this clone medium-sized (0.01 to 0.1%). CDR3 sequence reads: CASSPGQGDYEQYF. The DNA for the CDR3 is TGCGCCAGCAGTCCGGGACAGGGGGACTACGAGCAGTACTTC. The chain recombines TRBV10-1 with TRBJ2-7, with 11 bases that match TRBD1. This CDR3 comprises 14 residues. The ends lost 5 bases at V and 3 bases at J; junction bases unmatched: 3. Germline assignment: CDR1 WNHNN and CDR2 SYGVQD (reference sequence).

In regard to this clone: It may be a read error: a sequence one base away is much more abundant. This chain uses TRBV5-1 with TRBJ2-5; 10 nucleotides align to TRBD2. This CDR3 comprises 14 residues. Germline V gene sequence: CDR1 SGHRS, CDR2 YFSETQ. The CDR3 protein is CASSFLAGVETKYF. DNA for the CDR3: TGCGCCAGCAGCTTTCTAGCGGGAGTCGAGACCAAGTACTTC.

The chain carries TRBV4-2 and TRBJ2-5; D gene unclear. Germline V gene lookup returns CDR1 LGHNA and CDR2 YNFKEQ. Trimming removed 0 bases at V and 8 bases at J, with 13 bases between. CDR3 length: 14 amino acids. Written as DNA, the CDR3 is TGTGCCAGCAGCCAAGAGAGTGCGTGCGATACCCAGTACTTC. It encodes CASSQESACDTQYF.

In this sample, this clone turned up many times. CDR3 in amino acids: CASSVEGSTDTQYF. The CDR3 coding sequence is TGTGCCAGCAGCGTAGAAGGTAGCACAGATACGCAGTATTTT. The rearrangement links TRBV9 to TRBJ2-3; D is uncertain. The length of the CDR3 is 14 residues. The germline gives CDR1 SGDLS, CDR2 YYNGEE. Trimming cost V 0 bases and J 0 bases, with 5 bases left between them. Based on the CDR3 plus reference TRBV9 and TRBJ2-3, the full variable domain is DSGVTQTPKHLITATGQRVTLRCSPRSGDLSVYWYQQSLDQGLQFLIQYYNGEERAKGNILERFSAQQFPDLHSELNLSSLELGDSALYFCASSVEGSTDTQYFGPGTRLTVL.

In its sample, this clone was seen many times. The rearrangement joins TRBV6-1 to TRBJ2-5; 14 bases line up with TRBD2. Germline assignment: CDR1 MNHNS and CDR2 SASEGT. Germline trimming cut 5 bases from V and 3 bases from J; bases unmatched to any gene: 2. This CDR3 spans 15 amino acids. The CDR3 region is CASSWGLAGEETQYF. Here the CDR3 DNA reads TGTGCCAGCAGTTGGGGACTAGCGGGAGAAGAGACCCAGTACTTC.

This clone was counted many times. V and J are TRBV6-1 and TRBJ1-1; 7 positions match TRBD1. CDR1 and CDR2 (germline): MNHNS, SASEGT. CDR3 length: 13 residues. With 6 bases clipped from V and 6 bases from J, the junction kept 7 bases outside the gene matches. CDR3 in amino acids: CASRDRNLAEAFF. The DNA for the CDR3 is TGTGCCAGCAGGGACAGGAATCTCGCTGAAGCTTTCTTT.

As concerns this clone: It may be a read error: a sequence one base away is much more abundant. The V call is TRBV5-4, the J call TRBJ2-5, with 7 bases that match TRBD2. CDR1 is SGHNT, CDR2 YYREEE, per germline (reference sequence). V lost 6 bases, J lost 4 bases, and 9 bases stayed unmatched. The CDR3 contains 14 residues. CDR3 protein: CASIAPSGGETQYF. CDR3 in DNA: TGTGCCAGCATCGCCCCTAGCGGAGGAGAGACCCAGTACTTC.

The chain is built from TRBV10-1 and TRBJ2-3; possible D gene TRBD2, 5 bases. The CDR3 consists of 19 residues. V lost 3 bases to trimming and J lost 0 bases, with 22 bases between them. Germline CDR1 is WNHNN and CDR2 is SYGVQD (reference sequence). CDR3 nucleotide sequence: TGCGCCAGCAGTGACGGTAGCGAGAGGAGGTGGGTTAGCACAGATACGCAGTATTTT. This translates into CASSDGSERRWVSTDTQYF.

The sample holds many counts of this clone. V gene TRBV10-3 combines with J gene TRBJ2-3, with 12 bases identical to TRBD2. Germline V CDR1 and CDR2: ENHRY, SYGVKD. The CDR3 runs to 15 residues. The ends lost 5 bases at V and 2 bases at J; junction bases unmatched: 2. The CDR3 sequence: CAISPSGRDTDTQYF. The DNA for the CDR3 is TGTGCCATCAGTCCTAGCGGGAGGGACACAGATACGCAGTATTTT.

This clone was found many times. The CDR3 DNA is TGTGCCATCAGTGAGACCCGACTAGCGGGAGTTGTCACAGATACGCAGTATTTT. Its translation is CAISETRLAGVVTDTQYF. The chain links TRBV10-3 to TRBJ2-3; 12 nucleotides match TRBD2. The junction had 8 bases not matched to a gene; V was cut back by 2 bases and J by 2 bases. In germline, CDR1 is ENHRY, CDR2 SYGVKD. CDR3 length equals 18 residues.

This clone was recorded at least ten times. The chain recombines TRBV6-1 with TRBJ2-7, with 9 nucleotides matching TRBD2. The CDR3 is 12 amino acids. After removal of 7 bases from V and 6 bases from J, the junction contained 4 bases not matched to a gene. Germline CDR1 is MNHNS and CDR2 is SASEGT. The CDR3 region has the DNA TGTGCCAGCATTACACTAGCGGGCGAGCAGTACTTC. Its protein product is CASITLAGEQYF.

This clone has a count of ten or more. CDR3 sequence reads: CSAAGQVDSPLHF. Here the CDR3 DNA reads TGCAGTGCTGCGGGACAGGTGGACTCACCCCTCCACTTT. The gene calls are TRBV20-1 and TRBJ1-6, with 8 bases lining up with TRBD1. This CDR3 comprises 13 residues. Germline CDR1 reads DFQATT; CDR2 reads SNEGSKA (reference sequence). V trimming: 5 bases; J trimming: 10 bases; junction bases outside the gene matches: 7.

At least ten counts were recorded for this clone. V and J are TRBV4-2 and TRBJ2-2; D is ambiguous. Trimming stripped 7 bases from V and 7 bases from J, with 7 bases between. This CDR3 has 11 residues. From germline, CDR1 is LGHNA and CDR2 YNFKEQ. CDR3 coding DNA: TGTGCCAGCACTTCGCGCGGGGAGCTGTTTTTT. This codes for CASTSRGELFF.